The 8 T cell receptor beta chains below were found in one sample sequenced in a study of T cells after posttransplantation cyclophosphamide. Profiling relied on immunoSEQ multiplex PCR, and the TCRdb table lists in-frame clones only, not all of them. Among 9,700 or so clones, 95% to 98% were seen once, and the ten largest hold 0.25%. Cells defined as naive were viable CD3+CD4+ or CD3+CD8+ and CCR7+CD45RA+CD45RO-CD95-CD27+CD28+. Source material: naive CD4+ T cells sorted from PBMCs. These receptor sequences come from a woman aged 55-70 years in good health, CMV-negative, and a related stem cell transplant donor.

CDR3 sequence reads: CSAGQTLEGYTF. CDR3 coding DNA: TGCAGCGCCGGACAGACCCTAGAGGGCTACACCTTC. V gene TRBV29-1 combines with J gene TRBJ1-2, with D possibly being TRBD1 (6 bases). The CDR3 extends over 12 amino acids. The germline V and J ends were trimmed by 7 bases and 8 bases, with 17 bases remaining between them. The germline V gene has CDR1 SQVTM and CDR2 ANQGSEA.

The chain carries TRBV5-1 and TRBJ2-3; 8 positions match TRBD2. V was pared by 0 bases and J by 3 bases, with 3 bases of the junction left unmatched. The CDR3 spans 15 residues. In germline, CDR1 is SGHRS, CDR2 YFSETQ. This CDR3 is CASSLGASGTDTQYF. The CDR3 nucleotides are TGCGCCAGCAGCTTGGGAGCTAGCGGGACAGATACGCAGTATTTT. The whole variable domain, filled in from reference TRBV5-1 and TRBJ2-3, reads KAGVTQTPRYLIKTRGQQVTLSCSPISGHRSVSWYQQTPGQGLQFLFEYFSETQRNKGNFPGRFSGRQFSNSRSEMNVSTLELGDSALYLCASSLGASGTDTQYFGPGTRLTVL.

Regarding this clone: Its ends do not fully match the called genes, so a read error is possible. This chain connects TRBV7-9 to TRBJ2-1, with D possibly matching TRBD1 (5 bases). The V gene's germline CDR1 is SEHNR and CDR2 FQNEAQ (reference sequence). The CDR3 is 15 amino acids. The CDR3 region has the DNA TGTGCCAGCAGCTTATTGGAAAGGTTGGACAATGAGCGGTTCTTC. This encodes CASSLLERLDNERFF.

About this clone itself: Its ends do not fully match the called genes, so a read error is possible. V gene TRBV10-3 combines with J gene TRBJ2-3, with D perhaps matching TRBD1 or TRBD2 (6 bases each). This CDR3 is 15 amino acids long. Germline assignment: CDR1 ENHRY and CDR2 SYGVKD. The CDR3 nucleotides are TGTGCCATCAATGAGGGGGGCCCTAGCACAGATACGCAGTATTTT. It codes for CAINEGGPSTDTQYF.

This clone was seen just once. The V gene is TRBV28, the J gene TRBJ1-1, with TRBD1 matching over 9 bases. V shed 6 bases, J shed 1 base, and the junction held 6 bases outside the gene matches. The CDR3 loop spans 15 amino acids. Germline CDR1 MDHEN, CDR2 SYDVKM. The CDR3 DNA is TGTGCCAGCAGAACAGGGGGCCAGGGGAACACTGAAGCTTTCTTT. Protein: CASRTGGQGNTEAFF.

This chain joins TRBV15 and TRBJ2-2; TRBD2 aligns across 9 bases. V trimming: 0 bases; J trimming: 4 bases; junction bases outside the gene matches: 6. The germline V gene encodes CDR1 LNHNV and CDR2 YYDKDF (reference sequence). The CDR3 is made up of 17 amino acids. The CDR3 is CATSRDGLAGLTGELFF. The CDR3 DNA follows: TGTGCCACCAGCAGAGATGGGCTAGCGGGACTCACCGGGGAGCTGTTTTTT.

The J gene is TRBJ1-2, the V gene TRBV30; a weak D match, TRBD1 (5 bases). The ends were cut back, 0 bases at V and 12 bases at J, with 14 bases in the middle. This CDR3 has 12 residues. CDR1 and CDR2 from the germline V gene are GTSNPN and SVGIG (reference sequence). The CDR3 is CAWSVIIGTNTF. The CDR3 DNA reads as TGTGCCTGGAGTGTAATCATTGGGACTAACACCTTC. The variable domain in full, completed from reference TRBV30 and TRBJ1-2, reads SQTIHQWPATLVQPVGSPLSLECTVEGTSNPNLYWYRQAAGRGLQLLFYSVGIGQISSEVPQNLSASRPQDRQFILSSKKLLLSDSGFYLCAWSVIIGTNTFGSGTRLTVV.

This clone was observed a single time. The genes are TRBV28 and TRBJ2-3; TRBD1 aligns across 8 bases. The CDR3 spans 15 residues. Germline trimming cut 5 bases from V and 1 base from J; bases unmatched to any gene: 5. Looked up from germline, CDR1 is MDHEN and CDR2 is SYDVKM. The CDR3 nucleotides are TGTGCCAGCAGTGCCGGACAGGGCCGCACAGATACGCAGTATTTT. Its protein product is CASSAGQGRTDTQYF.